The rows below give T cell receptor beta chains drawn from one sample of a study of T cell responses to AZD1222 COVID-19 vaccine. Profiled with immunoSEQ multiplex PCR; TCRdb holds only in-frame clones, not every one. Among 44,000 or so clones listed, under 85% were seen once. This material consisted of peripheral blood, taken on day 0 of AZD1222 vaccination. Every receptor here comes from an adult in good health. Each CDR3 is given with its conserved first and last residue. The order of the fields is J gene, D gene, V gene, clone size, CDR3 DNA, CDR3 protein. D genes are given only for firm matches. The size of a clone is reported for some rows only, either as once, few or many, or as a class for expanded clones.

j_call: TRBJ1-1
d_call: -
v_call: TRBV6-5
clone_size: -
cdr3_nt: TGTGCCAGCAGTTACAGGGAAGGGAACACTGAAGCTTTCTTT
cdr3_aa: CASSYREGNTEAFF

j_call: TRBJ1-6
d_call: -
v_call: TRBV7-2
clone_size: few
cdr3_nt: TGTGCCAGCAGCTTAGGGGGGGAGGTTTCACCCCTCCACTTT
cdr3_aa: CASSLGGEVSPLHF

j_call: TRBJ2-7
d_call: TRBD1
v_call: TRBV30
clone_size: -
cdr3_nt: TGTGCCTGGAGTCGACAGGGGCGCGGAGAGCAGTACTTC
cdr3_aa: CAWSRQGRGEQYF

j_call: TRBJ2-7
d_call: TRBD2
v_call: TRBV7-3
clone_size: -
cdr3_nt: TGTGCCAGCAGCTCCGGCGGCGGCGGGAGCCCCTACGAGCAGTACTTC
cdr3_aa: CASSSGGGGSPYEQYF

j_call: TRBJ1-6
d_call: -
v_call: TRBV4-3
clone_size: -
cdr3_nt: TGCGCCAGCAGCCAAGGGAGCCAAGGTGGGGTGGGATCACCCCTCCACTTT
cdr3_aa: CASSQGSQGGVGSPLHF

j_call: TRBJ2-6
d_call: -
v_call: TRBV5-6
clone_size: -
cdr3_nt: TGTGCCAGCAGCCCAGGACGGAACTCTGGGGCCAACGTCCTGACTTTC
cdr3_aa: CASSPGRNSGANVLTF

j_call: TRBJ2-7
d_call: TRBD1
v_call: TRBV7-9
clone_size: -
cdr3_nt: TGTGCCAGCAGCACCCGGACAGGGGGCATCGACGAGCAGTACTTC
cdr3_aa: CASSTRTGGIDEQYF

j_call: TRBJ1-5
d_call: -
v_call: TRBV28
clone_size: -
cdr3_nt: TGTGCCAGCCGCAGGGGAATAGGAAATCAGCCCCAGCATTTT
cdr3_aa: CASRRGIGNQPQHF

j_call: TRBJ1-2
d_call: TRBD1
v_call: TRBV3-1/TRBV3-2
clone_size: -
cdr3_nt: TGTGCCAGCAGCGATTGGACAGGGGGCCGATATGACTATGGCTACACCTTC
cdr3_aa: CASSDWTGGRYDYGYTF

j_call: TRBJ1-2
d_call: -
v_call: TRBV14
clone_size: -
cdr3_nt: TGTGCCAGCAGCCAGGGCGTACCCTATGGCTACACCTTC
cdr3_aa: CASSQGVPYGYTF

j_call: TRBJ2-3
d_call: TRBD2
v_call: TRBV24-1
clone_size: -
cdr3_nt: TGTGCCACCAGTGATTCTCAGCGGGAGGGCACAGATACGCAGTATTTT
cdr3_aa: CATSDSQREGTDTQYF

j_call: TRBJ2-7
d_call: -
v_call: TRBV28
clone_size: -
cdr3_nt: TGTGCCAGCAGTTTATGGCGGACAGCTGACGAGCAGTACTTC
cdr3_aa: CASSLWRTADEQYF

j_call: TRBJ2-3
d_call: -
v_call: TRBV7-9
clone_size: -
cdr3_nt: TGTGCCACCCATGAGGGGGGCGCTACAGATACGCAGTATTTT
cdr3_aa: CATHEGGATDTQYF

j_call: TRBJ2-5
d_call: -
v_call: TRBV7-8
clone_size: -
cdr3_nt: TGTGCCAGCAGCCTCCGGAGGGTGCAAGAGACCCAGTACTTC
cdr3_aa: CASSLRRVQETQYF

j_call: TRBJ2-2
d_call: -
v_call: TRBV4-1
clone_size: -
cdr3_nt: TGCGCCAGCAGCCAAGTCGAGTTGCTAGCGGAGCTGTTTTTT
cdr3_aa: CASSQVELLAELFF

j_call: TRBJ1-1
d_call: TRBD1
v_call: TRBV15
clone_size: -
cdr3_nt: TGTGCCACCAGCAGAGATGGGACAGGGACCGATGCTTTCTTT
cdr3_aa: CATSRDGTGTDAFF

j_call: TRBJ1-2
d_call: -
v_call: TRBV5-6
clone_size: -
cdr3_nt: TGTGCCAGCAGCCCAACCCAGGGAGGTGACTATGGCTACACCTTC
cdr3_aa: CASSPTQGGDYGYTF

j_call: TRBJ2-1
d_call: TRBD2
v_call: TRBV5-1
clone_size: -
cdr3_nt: TGCGCCAGCACCATAGCGGGAGGGCCGGGCAATGAGCAGTTCTTC
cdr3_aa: CASTIAGGPGNEQFF

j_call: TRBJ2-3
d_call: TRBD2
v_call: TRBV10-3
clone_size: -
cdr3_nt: TGTGCCATCAGTGCCGGCGGGAGGAACGCAGATACGCAGTATTTT
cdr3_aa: CAISAGGRNADTQYF

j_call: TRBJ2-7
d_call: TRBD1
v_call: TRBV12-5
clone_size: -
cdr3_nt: TGTGCTAGTGGCCCGGGACAGACCTACGAGCAGTACTTC
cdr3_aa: CASGPGQTYEQYF

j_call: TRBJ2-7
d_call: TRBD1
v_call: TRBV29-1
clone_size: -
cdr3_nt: TGCAGCGTTGAACGGACAGGGGGCGGCGAGCAGTACTTC
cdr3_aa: CSVERTGGGEQYF

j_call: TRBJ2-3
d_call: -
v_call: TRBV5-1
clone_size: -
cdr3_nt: TGCGCCAGCAGCTCCTCGACAACCCTCTATGGCGGGAGCACAGATACGCAGTATTTT
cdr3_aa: CASSSSTTLYGGSTDTQYF

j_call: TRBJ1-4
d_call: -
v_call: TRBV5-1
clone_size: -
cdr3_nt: TGCGCCAGCAGCCCCCAACCGACAGCAACTAATGAAAAACTGTTTTTT
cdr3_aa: CASSPQPTATNEKLFF

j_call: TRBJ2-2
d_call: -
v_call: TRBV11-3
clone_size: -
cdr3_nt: TGTGCCAGCAGCTCCGGACAGCCCCCCGGGGAGCTGTTTTTT
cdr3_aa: CASSSGQPPGELFF

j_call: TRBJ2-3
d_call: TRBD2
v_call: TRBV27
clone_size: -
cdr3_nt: TGTGCCAGCAGTTTCCGACGGACTAGCGGGAGACGTCCAGATACGCAGTATTTT
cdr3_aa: CASSFRRTSGRRPDTQYF

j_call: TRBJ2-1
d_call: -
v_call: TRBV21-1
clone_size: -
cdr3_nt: TGTGCCAGCAGCATGACAGGTCTACCGGTCAATGAGCAGTTCTTC
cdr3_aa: CASSMTGLPVNEQFF

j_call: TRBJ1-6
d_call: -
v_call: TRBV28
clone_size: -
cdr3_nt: TGTGCCAGCCTCGACGGGTCCCCCTATAATTCACCCCTCCACTTT
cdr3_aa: CASLDGSPYNSPLHF